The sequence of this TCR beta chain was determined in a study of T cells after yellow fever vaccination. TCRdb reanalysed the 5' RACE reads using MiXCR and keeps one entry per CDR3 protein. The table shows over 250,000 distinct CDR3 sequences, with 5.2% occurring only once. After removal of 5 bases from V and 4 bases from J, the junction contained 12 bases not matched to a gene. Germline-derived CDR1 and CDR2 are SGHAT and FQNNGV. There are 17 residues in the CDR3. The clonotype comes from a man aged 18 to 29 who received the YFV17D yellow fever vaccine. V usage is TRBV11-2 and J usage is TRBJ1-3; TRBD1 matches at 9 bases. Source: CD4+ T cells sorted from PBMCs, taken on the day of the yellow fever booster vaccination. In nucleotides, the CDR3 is TGTGCCAGCAGCCCCGCACCACAGGGGGCGTCGGGAAACACCATATATTTT. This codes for CASSPAPQGASGNTIYF. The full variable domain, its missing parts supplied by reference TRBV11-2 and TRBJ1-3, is EAGVAQSPRYKIIEKRQSVAFWCNPISGHATLYWYQQILGQGPKLLIQFQNNGVVDDSQLPKDRFSAERLKGVDSTLKIQPAKLEDSAVYLCASSPAPQGASGNTIYFGEGSWLTVV.